The 8 T cell receptor beta chains below come from one sample, sequenced in a study of blood T cells in healthy people across ages. Alongside a J-beta primer mix, a sample-barcoded 5' primer served in a second PCR lasting about 6 to 12 cycles. One entry per CDR3 protein, called by TCRdb with MiXCR from the 5' RACE reads. The sample has 1.5 million or so distinct CDR3 sequences, roughly 43% seen once. Sequenced: blood. The receptors come from a woman between 18 and 29 years old in good health.

The chain carries TRBV6-8 and TRBJ2-5; D remains unclear. The CDR3 covers 16 residues. Between the trimmed V and J ends, which lost 2 bases and 5 bases, there was a span of 18 bases. The germline gives CDR1 MNHGY, CDR2 SAAAGT. The CDR3 bases are TGTGCCAGCAGTTACAGTAACGGTGACCTCACCGAGACCCAGTACTTC. Protein: CASSYSNGDLTETQYF.

The genes are TRBV10-3 and TRBJ1-1; D is ambiguous. The CDR3 has 12 residues. The germline CDR1 and CDR2 sequences are ENHRY and SYGVKD. Trimming removed 2 bases from V and 5 bases from J, with 6 bases in between. The CDR3 sequence: CAISERVTEAFF. DNA for the CDR3: TGTGCCATCAGTGAGAGGGTTACTGAAGCTTTCTTT.

Only a few counts were recorded for this clonotype. The chain combines TRBV29-1 with TRBJ1-1; no firm D call. CDR1 and CDR2 (germline): SQVTM, ANQGSEA. The length of the CDR3 is 13 residues. Deletions cut 4 bases from V and 5 bases from J, with 14 bases between. CDR3 protein: CSVVVGFETEAFF. DNA of the CDR3: TGCAGCGTTGTGGTGGGATTCGAGACTGAAGCTTTCTTT.

This clonotype was seen only once. This sequence joins TRBV6-1 and TRBJ1-4; 11 bases fit TRBD1. Germline V gene data show CDR1 as MNHNS and CDR2 as SASEGT. This CDR3 spans 16 amino acids. V shed 5 bases, J shed 6 bases, and the junction held 8 bases outside the gene matches. The DNA of the CDR3 is TGTGCCAGCAGTAGCGCCGGACAGGGGGCTCATGAAAAACTGTTTTTT. Translating gives CASSSAGQGAHEKLFF.

This clonotype came up a few times. This chain uses TRBV9 with TRBJ2-5; D tentatively fits TRBD1 or TRBD2 (5 bases each). Germline V gene data show CDR1 as SGDLS and CDR2 as YYNGEE. Trimming took 3 bases from V and 4 from J, leaving 19 bases between them. The CDR3 covers 16 residues. CDR3 bases: TGTGCCAGCAGCGCCGCAGCCGGGACCCTTGGAGAGACCCAGTACTTC. Its protein product is CASSAAAGTLGETQYF.

The rearrangement links TRBV12-3 or TRBV12-4 to TRBJ1-2; the D gene is possibly TRBD1 (5 bases). Trimming stripped 7 bases from V and 8 bases from J, with 20 bases between. The CDR3 runs to 14 residues. CDR3 loop: CASNQGTSTRGYTF. CDR3 coding DNA: TGTGCCAGCAACCAAGGGACTTCGACTCGGGGCTACACCTTC.

The rearrangement links TRBV25-1 to TRBJ2-3; unclear D gene. V was pared by 10 bases and J by 0 bases, with 14 bases between. The CDR3 has 14 amino acids. Germline V lookup: CDR1 MGHDK, CDR2 SYGVNS. The CDR3 region has the DNA TGTGCCACCCAAGATGGATCTAGCACAGATACGCAGTATTTT. Translating gives CATQDGSSTDTQYF.

The chain links TRBV5-1 to TRBJ1-2, with a possible D match to TRBD1 (5 bases). Germline V CDR1 and CDR2: SGHRS, YFSETQ. V was clipped by 2 bases and J by 1 base, with 15 bases between them. CDR3 length: 16 amino acids. CDR3: CASSFTTVRGNYGYTF. CDR3 in DNA: TGCGCCAGCAGCTTTACGACAGTTAGGGGTAACTATGGCTACACCTTC. Combining the CDR3 with reference TRBV5-1 and TRBJ1-2 gives the whole variable domain KAGVTQTPRYLIKTRGQQVTLSCSPISGHRSVSWYQQTPGQGLQFLFEYFSETQRNKGNFPGRFSGRQFSNSRSEMNVSTLELGDSALYLCASSFTTVRGNYGYTFGSGTRLTVV.